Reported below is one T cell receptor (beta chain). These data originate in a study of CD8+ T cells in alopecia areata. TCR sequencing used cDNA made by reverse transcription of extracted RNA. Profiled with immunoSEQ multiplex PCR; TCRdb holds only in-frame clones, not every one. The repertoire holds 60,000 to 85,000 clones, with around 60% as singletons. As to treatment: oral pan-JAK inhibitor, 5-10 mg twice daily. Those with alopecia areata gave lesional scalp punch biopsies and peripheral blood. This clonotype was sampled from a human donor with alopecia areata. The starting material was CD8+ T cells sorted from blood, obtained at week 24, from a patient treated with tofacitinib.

The CDR3 DNA is TGTGCCAGTAGTATAATTACAGGGGACGAGCAGTACTTC. It codes for CASSIITGDEQYF. The V call is TRBV19, the J call TRBJ2-7; TRBD1 aligns across 7 bases. Germline lookup yields CDR1 LNHDA and CDR2 SQIVND (reference sequence). V shed 2 bases, J shed 5 bases, and the junction held 3 bases outside the gene matches. This CDR3 is built from 13 residues.